The subject of this entry is one TCR beta chain. The record originates from a study of T cells in Graves' hyperthyroidism and ophthalmopathy. The TCR beta CDR3 regions underwent amplification using RNA transcripts as the source. HTBI primers were employed in a first-round RT-PCR of the TCR CDR3. From the multiplex PCR reads, TCRdb called clonotypes with MiXCR, one entry per CDR3 protein. The sample has around 700,000 distinct CDR3 sequences; roughly a sixth are singletons. Together with thyroid ultrasound, orbital computed tomography, serum thyroxine and TRAb, clinical symptoms were used for diagnoses. Trimming cost V 4 bases and J 0 bases; bases outside gene matches: 10. Per germline, CDR1 SGHRS and CDR2 YFSETQ. The CDR3 runs 18 residues.

The sample was blood. This TCR derives from a woman between 45 and 65 years old with Graves' hyperthyroidism that later progressed to Graves' ophthalmopathy. This chain uses TRBV5-1 with TRBJ2-2, with TRBD2 matching over 9 bases. CDR3 DNA: TGCGCCAGCAGCCCCAATCTTATAGCGGGGGCGAACACCGGGGAGCTGTTTTTT. Translation: CASSPNLIAGANTGELFF.